Below, 24 T cell receptor beta chains from the same sample are listed, as sequenced in a study of response to subunit inactivated influenza vaccine. One entry per CDR3 protein, called by TCRdb with MiXCR from the RT-PCR reads. The repertoire has around 850,000 distinct CDR3 sequences, around 18% of them found once; the top ten carry approximately 11%. The sample consisted of PBMCs from blood, taken 4 to 6 days after vaccination. The receptors shown here come from a man aged 45-65 years who received an inactivated influenza vaccine.

This rearrangement joins TRBV3-1 to TRBJ2-7; 10 bases match TRBD2. With V trimmed by 4 bases and J by 9 bases, 9 bases remained unmatched. This CDR3 region has 14 residues. CDR1 and CDR2 (germline): LGHDT, YNNKEL (reference sequence). The CDR3 region is CASSPRGLAPVQYF. The CDR3, as DNA: TGTGCCAGCAGCCCCCGGGGACTAGCGCCGGTGCAGTACTTC.

The chain employs TRBV4-3 and TRBJ2-7; D is unclear. Deletions cut 0 bases from V and 0 bases from J, with 9 bases between. The CDR3 sequence is 15 residues long. The V gene's germline CDR1 is LGHNA and CDR2 YSLEER. The CDR3 region has the DNA TGCGCCAGCAGCCAAGATTTAGGGTTCTCCTACGAGCAGTACTTC. This translates into CASSQDLGFSYEQYF.

The rearrangement uses TRBV6-1 and TRBJ2-7, with 10 bases fitting TRBD1. The CDR3 sequence is 14 residues long. Unmatched junction bases numbered 4, after V lost 3 bases and J lost 5 bases. Germline CDR1 is MNHNS and CDR2 is SASEGT. CDR3 sequence (DNA): TGTGCCAGCAGTGACCGGGACAGGGGCCACGAGCAGTACTTC. Translation: CASSDRDRGHEQYF.

This rearrangement joins TRBV9 to TRBJ2-6, with a weak D call TRBD1 (6 bases). The length of the CDR3 is 19 residues. Germline lookup yields CDR1 SGDLS and CDR2 YYNGEE. Trimming left V 4 bases short and J 0 bases short, with 20 bases between. For the CDR3, the DNA is TGTGCCAGCAGCACCCGTTTGGGGGCGGAGAGCTCTGGGGCCAACGTCCTGACTTTC. It specifies CASSTRLGAESSGANVLTF.

The rearrangement uses TRBV7-6 and TRBJ2-5; 7 positions match TRBD2. Germline loops: CDR1 SGHVS, CDR2 FNYEAQ. J lost 1 base, V lost 6 bases, and 11 bases had no gene match. There are 16 residues in the CDR3. The CDR3 region is CASRGGDPRGQETQYF. CDR3 nucleotides: TGTGCCAGCAGGGGGGGGGACCCGCGGGGCCAAGAGACCCAGTACTTC.

This clonotype was seen a handful of times. V and J are TRBV12-3 or TRBV12-4 and TRBJ2-3; 8 bases match TRBD2. The CDR3 extends over 14 amino acids. With 7 bases clipped from V and 2 bases from J, the junction kept 5 bases outside the gene matches. CDR3 in amino acids: CASNPAGDTDTQYF. The CDR3 DNA follows: TGTGCCAGCAACCCAGCGGGGGACACAGATACGCAGTATTTT.

The chain's CDR3 is CASSLVAGTIYEQYF. The CDR3 DNA reads as TGTGCCAGCAGCTTAGTAGCGGGGACGATCTACGAGCAGTACTTC. This chain links TRBV7-2 with TRBJ2-7, with 8 bases that match TRBD2. Trimming took 1 base from V and 3 from J; bases not matched to a gene: 5. Germline V gene data show CDR1 as SGHTA and CDR2 as FQGNSA. The CDR3 runs to 15 residues.

Comment on this clonotype: Given a much more abundant clone one base away, this may be a read error. The chain employs TRBV20-1 and TRBJ2-3, with D hard to call. Trimming removed 5 bases at V and 0 bases at J, with 15 bases between. CDR3 size: 15 residues. The V gene's germline CDR1 is DFQATT and CDR2 SNEGSKA (reference sequence). CDR3 coding DNA: TGCAGTGCTGCCCTACCCATTCTTAGCACAGATACGCAGTATTTT. Its protein product is CSAALPILSTDTQYF.

J is TRBJ2-6 and V is TRBV7-8; 8 bases agree with TRBD1. The ends lost 5 bases at V and 0 bases at J; junction bases unmatched: 9. This CDR3 spans 18 amino acids. Germline loops: CDR1 SGHVS, CDR2 FQNEAQ. CDR3 sequence reads: CASSPTGTGSSGANVLTF. In nucleotides, the CDR3 is TGTGCCAGCAGCCCCACCGGGACAGGCAGCTCTGGGGCCAACGTCCTGACTTTC.

In its sample, this clonotype was seen a few times. The V and J genes are TRBV5-5 and TRBJ1-2; no reliable D call. The CDR3 has 14 residues. The germline V gene encodes CDR1 SGHKS and CDR2 YYEKEE (reference sequence). V dropped 0 bases and J dropped 3 bases, with 9 bases sitting between them. CDR3 DNA: TGTGCCAGCAGCTTGGCAACAGACCACTATGGCTACACCTTC. Its protein product is CASSLATDHYGYTF.

The rearrangement uses TRBV18 and TRBJ2-5; D is possibly TRBD1 (6 bases). The V gene's germline CDR1 is KGHSH and CDR2 LQKENI. The CDR3 is 15 residues long. The V end was cut by 0 bases, the J end by 4 bases, with 12 bases between. DNA for the CDR3: TGTGCCAGCTCACCACCGAACAGGGCAGGAGAGACCCAGTACTTC. This encodes CASSPPNRAGETQYF.

This chain connects TRBV5-6 to TRBJ2-3; no clear D. Per germline, CDR1 SGHDT and CDR2 YYEEEE. V shed 1 base and J shed 3 bases, with 3 bases lying between them. The length of the CDR3 is 12 residues. CDR3 loop: CASSLMTDTQYF. In DNA form, the CDR3 reads TGTGCCAGCAGCTTGATGACAGATACGCAGTATTTT. Together with reference TRBV5-6 and TRBJ2-3, the CDR3 gives the full variable domain: DAGVTQSPTHLIKTRGQQVTLRCSPKSGHDTVSWYQQALGQGPQFIFQYYEEEERQRGNFPDRFSGHQFPNYSSELNVNALLLGDSALYLCASSLMTDTQYFGPGTRLTVL.

This clonotype was recorded a few times. The V and J genes are TRBV9 and TRBJ2-3, with TRBD2 matching over 12 bases. Trimming took 4 bases from V and 4 from J; bases not matched to a gene: 1. The CDR3 is 14 residues long. In germline, CDR1 is SGDLS, CDR2 YYNGEE. CDR3 sequence (DNA): TGTGCCAGCAGCCGACTAGCGGGAGCAGATACGCAGTATTTT. Translation gives CASSRLAGADTQYF. Full variable domain (missing parts from reference TRBV9 and TRBJ2-3): DSGVTQTPKHLITATGQRVTLRCSPRSGDLSVYWYQQSLDQGLQFLIQYYNGEERAKGNILERFSAQQFPDLHSELNLSSLELGDSALYFCASSRLAGADTQYFGPGTRLTVL.

In DNA form, the CDR3 reads TGTGCCAGCAGCTTCCGGGAAACCTACGAGCAGTACTTC. As protein: CASSFRETYEQYF. V gene TRBV7-2 combines with J gene TRBJ2-7, with TRBD2 as a possible D gene (5 bases). This CDR3 is 13 amino acids long. Germline V CDR1 and CDR2: SGHTA, FQGNSA. Trimming shortened V by 3 bases and J by 2 bases, and 8 bases separated the two germline ends.

The chain joins TRBV4-2 to TRBJ2-1; 10 nucleotides agree with TRBD2. This CDR3 is built from 16 residues. Germline V lookup: CDR1 LGHNA, CDR2 YNFKEQ. V shed 2 bases, J shed 6 bases, and the junction held 7 bases outside the gene matches. The CDR3 spells CASSQTAGGPGNEQFF. CDR3 DNA sequence: TGTGCCAGCAGCCAAACAGCGGGGGGGCCGGGCAATGAGCAGTTCTTC.

This clonotype has only a few counts. This chain links TRBV7-6 with TRBJ2-1; D may be TRBD2 (5 bases). CDR3 length: 16 amino acids. V dropped 0 bases and J dropped 7 bases, with 16 bases sitting between them. In germline, CDR1 is SGHVS, CDR2 FNYEAQ. CDR3 protein: CASSLALFERKNEQFF. CDR3 DNA sequence: TGTGCCAGCAGCTTAGCTCTTTTCGAGCGGAAAAATGAGCAGTTCTTC.

J is TRBJ1-5 and V is TRBV6-5; TRBD1 is a possible D gene (6 bases). Germline V lookup: CDR1 MNHEY, CDR2 SVGAGI. The CDR3 sequence is 17 residues long. V was clipped by 3 bases and J by 1 base, with 16 bases between them. The CDR3 reads CASSYTRGGASNQPQHF. The CDR3 DNA reads as TGTGCCAGCAGTTATACGCGAGGGGGGGCGAGCAATCAGCCCCAGCATTTT.

This clonotype has just a few counts. CDR3 amino acids: CSARDSTNEKLFF. In DNA form, the CDR3 reads TGCAGTGCTAGAGATTCGACTAATGAAAAACTGTTTTTT. The genes are TRBV20-1 and TRBJ1-4; D is unresolved. The germline V gene encodes CDR1 DFQATT and CDR2 SNEGSKA (reference sequence). The V gene lost 0 bases and the J gene lost 2 bases, with 4 bases spanning the gap. This CDR3 comprises 13 residues.

The rearrangement uses TRBV27 and TRBJ2-7; D possibly uses TRBD1 or TRBD2 (5 bases each). The V gene lost 0 bases and the J gene lost 2 bases, with 11 bases spanning the gap. There are 15 residues in the CDR3. Germline V gives CDR1 MNHEY, CDR2 SMNVEV (reference sequence). The DNA of the CDR3 is TGTGCCAGCAGTTTATCGTATGGGACCGCCTACGAGCAGTACTTC. Translating it yields CASSLSYGTAYEQYF.

The genes are TRBV6-1 and TRBJ1-2, with D hard to call. V lost 3 bases and J 7 bases, leaving 15 bases between the germline ends. The CDR3 consists of 14 residues. In germline, CDR1 is MNHNS, CDR2 SASEGT. For the CDR3, the DNA is TGTGCCAGCAGTGAGGTTCTGGAGGCGGGTGGCTACACCTTC. As protein: CASSEVLEAGGYTF.

A few counts support this clonotype. The V call is TRBV29-1, the J call TRBJ2-3, with 8 bases matching TRBD1. The V gene end was trimmed by 2 bases and the J gene end by 0 bases; junction bases not matched to a gene: 1. This CDR3 has 14 amino acids. CDR1 is SQVTM and CDR2 is ANQGSEA in the germline V gene. CDR3 in amino acids: CSVENRGSTDTQYF. The CDR3 DNA reads TGCAGCGTTGAAAACAGGGGGAGCACAGATACGCAGTATTTT.

The chain employs TRBV29-1 and TRBJ2-3, with a possible D match to TRBD2 (5 bases). Trimming pared 0 bases from V and 2 bases from J, leaving 12 bases between. CDR1 is SQVTM, CDR2 ANQGSEA, per germline. The CDR3 has 15 amino acids. CDR3 region: CSVEDWLAATDTQYF. The CDR3 coding sequence is TGCAGCGTTGAAGATTGGCTAGCCGCCACAGATACGCAGTATTTT.

The rearrangement joins TRBV27 to TRBJ2-2, with unresolved D. V dropped 7 bases and J dropped 7 bases, with 13 bases sitting between them. CDR1 and CDR2 from the germline V gene are MNHEY and SMNVEV (reference sequence). The length of the CDR3 is 13 residues. As DNA, the CDR3 is TGTGCCAGCACAGACGTGTGGGGCGGGGAGCTGTTTTTT. This sequence encodes CASTDVWGGELFF.

This clonotype was detected many times. The chain couples TRBV7-2 to TRBJ2-7, with 9 positions matching TRBD1. CDR1 is SGHTA, CDR2 FQGNSA, per germline. V lost 6 bases and J lost 2; bases outside the gene matches: 8. The CDR3 length is 15 residues. The CDR3 loop reads CASSHDRGSAYEQYF. CDR3 sequence (DNA): TGTGCCAGCAGTCATGACAGGGGGTCTGCCTACGAGCAGTACTTC.